The T cell receptor beta chain described here comes from a study of cytomegalovirus exposure and HLA in healthy donors. The PCR made use of 60 Vbeta and 13 Jbeta primers. TCRdb keeps only in-frame clones here, not all; method: immunoSEQ multiplex PCR. The profile shows roughly 160,000 clones, roughly 83% of them singletons. V was clipped by 6 bases and J by 4 bases; unmatched bases: 7. Germline V gene data show CDR1 as SNHLY and CDR2 as FYNNEI. The CDR3 runs to 15 residues. Study outcomes and limitations: Most TCR beta V segments were productive about 87% or about 30% of the time in an earlier analysis.

With respect to this clone: Its cognate antigen is unknown.

The source is a young man in good health and CMV-seronegative. The sequenced material came from PBMCs. This chain joins TRBV2 and TRBJ2-7; TRBD1 matches 12 bases. The CDR3 protein is CASRLLGQGAYEQYF. The DNA of the CDR3 is TGTGCCAGCAGGCTACTGGGACAGGGGGCGTACGAGCAGTACTTC.